This TCR beta chain came from a study of T cells after yellow fever vaccination. Study details: Some fractions had low cell numbers, and these were prepared with SMART-Seq v4 Ultra Low Input. Whole-study results and caveats: Post-booster repertoires again held most primary-vaccination clones (roughly 96% CD4, roughly 88% CD8).

Germline CDR1 SEHNR, CDR2 FQNEAQ (reference sequence). V was cut by 2 bases and J by 0 bases, with 10 bases left in between. The CDR3 is 15 amino acids. In its sample, this clonotype was seen a few times. Antigen specificity is unknown. It was through 5'RACE template switching that TCR cDNA was made, with a universal primer site and UMIs added. TCRdb analysed the 5' RACE reads with MiXCR anew, one entry per CDR3 protein. This table holds 300,000 to 350,000 distinct CDR3 sequences, 4% to 5.5% found once. The source was PBMCs, collected 15 days after the yellow fever booster vaccination. The sequence derives from a man aged 18 to 35 who received the YFV17D yellow fever vaccine. This chain links TRBV7-9 with TRBJ2-5; possibly TRBD1 for D (6 bases). The CDR3 DNA sequence: TGTGCCAGCAGCTTATCGTGGACAGACCAAGAGACCCAGTACTTC. Its translation is CASSLSWTDQETQYF.